The 30 T cell receptor beta chains reported below all come from one sample, sequenced in a study of regulatory T cells in long-lasting Graves disease. Time point described: newly diagnosed GD, antithyroid drugs for less than 3 months. Scientists built the TCR library using RNA that was extracted from PBMCs. CDR3-region Arm-PCR and iRepertoire HTBI primers produced the TCR beta libraries. One entry per CDR3 protein, called by TCRdb with MiXCR from the multiplex PCR reads. The sample has approximately 390,000 distinct CDR3 sequences; 15% to 20% are singletons. The same data also went into a second study, on T cells in Graves' hyperthyroidism and ophthalmopathy.

Material: peripheral blood mononuclear cells (PBMCs), obtained at new diagnosis, from a patient treated with antithyroid drugs. The receptors originated from a young woman with Graves disease.

The sample holds many counts of this clonotype. The chain combines TRBV7-8 with TRBJ1-1; the D is unclear. Germline V CDR1 and CDR2: SGHVS, FQNEAQ. This CDR3 comprises 16 residues. Trimming pared 5 bases from V and 6 bases from J, leaving 22 bases between. The CDR3 DNA follows: TGTGCCAGCAGCGTATATAATTTCCCCTTGAGCTCTGAAGCTTTCTTT. Protein sequence: CASSVYNFPLSSEAFF. Full variable domain (missing parts from reference TRBV7-8 and TRBJ1-1): GAGVSQSPRYKVAKRGQDVALRCDPISGHVSLFWYQQALGQGPEFLTYFQNEAQLDKSGLPSDRFFAERPEGSVSTLKIQRTQQEDSAVYLCASSVYNFPLSSEAFFGQGTRLTVV.

This clonotype occurred once. The rearrangement links TRBV4-1 to TRBJ2-3, with TRBD2 as a possible D gene (6 bases). Between the trimmed V and J ends, which lost 0 bases and 8 bases, there was a span of 12 bases. The germline CDR1 and CDR2 sequences are MGHRA and YSYEKL. This CDR3 comprises 14 residues. The CDR3 DNA reads as TGCGCCAGCAGCCAAGATGGGGGGAGCGCTACGCAGTATTTT. Translated: CASSQDGGSATQYF.

The V call is TRBV2, the J call TRBJ2-7, with 14 bases lining up with TRBD2. The length of the CDR3 is 15 residues. V dropped 9 bases and J dropped 0; count of bases not matched to a gene: 4. Looked up from germline, CDR1 is SNHLY and CDR2 is FYNNEI. DNA for the CDR3: TGTGCCAGGAGACTAGCGGGAGGGCCCTCCTACGAGCAGTACTTC. Its protein is CARRLAGGPSYEQYF.

This clonotype was detected ten times or more. The rearrangement joins TRBV4-2 to TRBJ1-1; TRBD1 matches 9 bases. CDR1 LGHNA and CDR2 YNFKEQ come from the germline V gene. This CDR3 spans 15 amino acids. V dropped 5 bases and J dropped 6; count of bases not matched to a gene: 10. The CDR3 loop is CASSARDRVSAEAFF. The DNA for the CDR3 is TGTGCCAGCAGCGCCCGGGACAGGGTTTCCGCTGAAGCTTTCTTT.

A remark on this clonotype: This may arise from a read error, as a much more abundant clone is one base away. The rearrangement joins TRBV3-1 to TRBJ2-2, with unresolved D. The V end was cut by 4 bases, the J end by 6 bases, with 15 bases between. Germline CDR1 and CDR2: LGHDT and YNNKEL (reference sequence). The CDR3 contains 15 residues. CDR3 sequence: CASSPDGALAGELFF. The CDR3 DNA reads TGTGCCAGCAGCCCCGACGGCGCTCTCGCCGGGGAGCTGTTTTTT.

This clonotype was observed many times. The chain links TRBV30 to TRBJ2-1, with 10 bases that match TRBD2. The germline gives CDR1 GTSNPN, CDR2 SVGIG (reference sequence). V lost 4 bases to trimming and J lost 4 bases; unmatched junction nucleotides: 4. CDR3 length: 14 residues. The CDR3, as DNA: TGTGCCTGGATCAGGACTAGCGGTTACAATGAGCAGTTCTTC. It yields the protein CAWIRTSGYNEQFF.

At least ten counts were recorded for this clonotype. The CDR3 is CSARDTAETQETQYF. The DNA for the CDR3 is TGCAGTGCTAGAGATACAGCGGAGACGCAAGAGACCCAGTACTTC. The V and J genes are TRBV20-1 and TRBJ2-5, with a tentative D call TRBD2 (5 bases). Trimming removed 0 bases at V and 2 bases at J, with 13 bases between. CDR1 is DFQATT, CDR2 SNEGSKA, per germline (reference sequence). The length of the CDR3 is 15 residues.

This clonotype was counted a single time. With a much larger clone just one base away, this may be a read error. The rearrangement joins TRBV11-3 to TRBJ2-1; D ambiguous. The CDR3 contains 12 residues. V lost 4 bases and J 13 bases, leaving 14 bases between the germline ends. Germline V lookup: CDR1 SGHNT, CDR2 YENEEA. The CDR3 is CASSCPTDTQFF. The CDR3 coding sequence is TGTGCCAGCAGCTGCCCGACGGATACCCAGTTCTTC.

The rearrangement links TRBV19 to TRBJ1-1; D not certain. The CDR3 has 15 residues. Germline assignment: CDR1 LNHDA and CDR2 SQIVND (reference sequence). V gave up 7 bases and J gave up 0 bases, with 15 bases separating them. The CDR3 here is CASTPPGSMNTEAFF. The CDR3, as DNA: TGTGCCAGTACCCCCCCGGGGTCGATGAACACTGAAGCTTTCTTT. Drawing the rest from reference TRBV19 and TRBJ1-1, the complete variable domain is DGGITQSPKYLFRKEGQNVTLSCEQNLNHDAMYWYRQDPGQGLRLIYYSQIVNDFQKGDIAEGYSVSREKKESFPLTVTSAQKNPTAFYLCASTPPGSMNTEAFFGQGTRLTVV.

Remarks on this clonotype: One base away lies a much larger clone, so this may be a sequencing read error. The chain has TRBV7-8 and TRBJ1-6; TRBD1 might be the D (6 bases). The CDR3 has 14 residues. The germline gives CDR1 SGHVS, CDR2 FQNEAQ. The CDR3 nucleotides read TGTGCCAGCATCTTAGAAAGGGGGGTATCACCCCTCCACTTT. Residues: CASILERGVSPLHF. The full variable domain, completed using reference TRBV7-8 and TRBJ1-6, is GAGVSQSPRYKVAKRGQDVALRCDPISGHVSLFWYQQALGQGPEFLTYFQNEAQLDKSGLPSDRFFAERPEGSVSTLKIQRTQQEDSAVYLCASILERGVSPLHFGNGTRLTVT.

This clonotype turned up a few times. This chain links TRBV19 with TRBJ2-1; 14 bases map to TRBD2. There are 17 residues in the CDR3. Per germline, CDR1 LNHDA and CDR2 SQIVND (reference sequence). Trimming at V came to 5 bases and at J to 1 base, leaving 4 bases not matched to a gene. CDR3 in DNA: TGTGCCAGTAGTCCGGGACTAGCGGGAGCATCCTACAATGAGCAGTTCTTC. Its protein is CASSPGLAGASYNEQFF.

This clonotype was found many times. The rearrangement joins TRBV3-1 to TRBJ1-1; 7 nucleotides align to TRBD1. V shed 5 bases and J 0 bases; nucleotides not matched to a gene: 6. This CDR3 region has 15 residues. CDR1 and CDR2 (germline): LGHDT, YNNKEL (reference sequence). The CDR3 DNA reads TGTGCCAGCAGCTTGGAGGGGGCGGTGAACACTGAAGCTTTCTTT. This sequence encodes CASSLEGAVNTEAFF.

This clonotype was seen only a few times. The germline gene is not matched at one end of the junction; a read error may be the cause. The chain employs TRBV29-1 and TRBJ2-1; 12 nucleotides align to TRBD2. The CDR3 extends over 15 amino acids. Germline-derived CDR1 and CDR2 are SQVTM and ANQGSEA. The CDR3 region has the DNA TGCAACGTTGAAGATCTAGCGGGGGGGTACAATGAGCAGTTCTTC. Translated: CNVEDLAGGYNEQFF.

This clonotype was counted many times. This chain connects TRBV18 to TRBJ2-7, with D unclear. V lost 1 base to trimming and J lost 3 bases, with 7 bases between them. Germline V gives CDR1 KGHSH, CDR2 LQKENI. The CDR3 is made up of 13 amino acids. The CDR3 DNA follows: TGTGCCAGCTCACCACGCTCGGGCTACGAGCAGTACTTC. Translated, it gives CASSPRSGYEQYF.

There are many counts of this clonotype. This sequence joins TRBV28 and TRBJ2-2, with 12 nucleotides matching TRBD2. J gave up 6 bases and V 6 bases, and 17 bases lay outside the gene matches. This CDR3 region has 19 residues. The germline V gene encodes CDR1 MDHEN and CDR2 SYDVKM. This CDR3 is CASRKWSLAGGPDSGELFF. CDR3 sequence (DNA): TGTGCCAGCAGGAAGTGGAGCCTAGCGGGAGGGCCGGATTCCGGGGAGCTGTTTTTT.

The V and J genes are TRBV29-1 and TRBJ2-7; maybe TRBD2 (6 bases). V was clipped by 1 base and J by 9 bases, with 10 bases between them. This CDR3 is 11 amino acids long. Germline CDR1 reads SQVTM; CDR2 reads ANQGSEA. DNA for the CDR3: TGCAGCGTTGAAGTTCTCGGGGGGCAGTACTTC. Translating it yields CSVEVLGGQYF.

This clonotype was counted many times. The chain is built from TRBV10-3 and TRBJ1-1; 8 nucleotides match TRBD1. J was trimmed by 2 bases and V by 4 bases; bases with no gene match: 3. Per germline, CDR1 ENHRY and CDR2 SYGVKD. The CDR3 length is 14 residues. The CDR3 region has the DNA TGTGCCATCAGTGCCGGGACAGGTAACACTGAAGCTTTCTTT. Translated: CAISAGTGNTEAFF.

The chain combines TRBV19 with TRBJ2-4; 8 bases are a match to TRBD2. CDR1 and CDR2 (germline): LNHDA, SQIVND (reference sequence). The CDR3 runs to 15 residues. Unmatched junction bases numbered 7, after V lost 3 bases and J lost 6 bases. Here the CDR3 reads CASSMSGGQGNIQYF. As DNA, the CDR3 is TGTGCCAGTAGTATGAGCGGGGGCCAGGGAAACATTCAGTACTTC.

This clonotype was observed at least ten times. The chain has TRBV20-1 and TRBJ2-5; D is undetermined. Trimming removed 2 bases from V and 5 bases from J, with 3 bases in between. Germline assignment: CDR1 DFQATT and CDR2 SNEGSKA (reference sequence). CDR3 length: 10 residues. This CDR3 is CSARWETQYF. CDR3 bases: TGCAGTGCTAGATGGGAGACCCAGTACTTC.

In its sample, this clonotype was seen a few times. The chain is built from TRBV19 and TRBJ1-1; D gene uncertain. Germline V gene sequence: CDR1 LNHDA, CDR2 SQIVND (reference sequence). This CDR3 comprises 16 residues. The V and J ends lost 3 bases and 1 base respectively, with 15 bases between them. The CDR3 region has the DNA TGTGCCAGTAGTATTGTCCAGTCCCTACCGAACACTGAAGCTTTCTTT. Translating gives CASSIVQSLPNTEAFF.

This clonotype was picked up many times. The V call is TRBV11-2, the J call TRBJ2-5; TRBD2 matches 7 bases. Germline V gene lookup returns CDR1 SGHAT and CDR2 FQNNGV. The V and J ends lost 5 bases and 1 base, in that order; junction bases with no gene match: 1. The CDR3 runs to 13 residues. The CDR3 is CASSRGGQETQYF. The CDR3 region has the DNA TGTGCCAGCAGCCGCGGGGGCCAAGAGACCCAGTACTTC.

In its sample, this clonotype was seen a few times. A much larger clone differs by one base, so this may be a read error. CDR3 coding DNA: TGTGCCAGCTCACCGGGGACGATAGGAGATACGCAGTATTTT. Protein: CASSPGTIGDTQYF. The rearrangement links TRBV18 to TRBJ2-3; D is possibly TRBD1 or TRBD2 (5 bases each). V gave up 3 bases and J gave up 5 bases, with 12 bases separating them. The CDR3 spans 14 residues. Looked up from germline, CDR1 is KGHSH and CDR2 is LQKENI.

The gene calls are TRBV9 and TRBJ2-1; TRBD2 matches 9 bases. The V gene's germline CDR1 is SGDLS and CDR2 YYNGEE. This CDR3 has 17 amino acids. V lost 0 bases, J lost 0 bases, and 4 bases stayed unmatched. The CDR3, as DNA: TGTGCCAGCAGCGTAGGCTCTAGCGGGGCCTCCTACAATGAGCAGTTCTTC. Encoded protein: CASSVGSSGASYNEQFF.

The rearrangement uses TRBV2 and TRBJ1-5; D unresolved. Germline CDR1 reads SNHLY; CDR2 reads FYNNEI. The CDR3 has 13 amino acids. Trimming shortened V by 6 bases and J by 0 bases, and 6 bases separated the two germline ends. In nucleotides, the CDR3 is TGTGCCAGCAGGGGGAATAGCAATCAGCCCCAGCATTTT. Its translation is CASRGNSNQPQHF.

This clonotype was seen repeatedly, ten times or more. V gene TRBV28 combines with J gene TRBJ2-5, with 10 bases aligning to TRBD1. This CDR3 region has 12 residues. Per germline, CDR1 MDHEN and CDR2 SYDVKM. J was trimmed by 5 bases and V by 8 bases; bases with no gene match: 2. For the CDR3, the DNA is TGTGCCAGCGGGACAGGGGAGGAGACCCAGTACTTC. Translating it yields CASGTGEETQYF. Full variable domain (outside the CDR3, taken from reference TRBV28 and TRBJ2-5): DVKVTQSSRYLVKRTGEKVFLECVQDMDHENMFWYRQDPGLGLRLIYFSYDVKMKEKGDIPEGYSVSREKKERFSLILESASTNQTSMYLCASGTGEETQYFGPGTRLLVL.

The rearrangement links TRBV24-1 to TRBJ2-3; D is perhaps TRBD1 (6 bases). Near its end, the DNA agrees better with TRBJ2-1, so the J call may be wrong. CDR3 length: 15 amino acids. The V gene's germline CDR1 is KGHDR and CDR2 SFDVKD. CDR3 residues: CATSGSGTPMDEQFF. In DNA, the CDR3 is TGTGCCACCAGTGGTTCCGGGACACCGATGGATGAGCAGTTCTTC.

The sample holds many counts of this clonotype. V is TRBV4-2 and J is TRBJ2-2; D uncertain. Trimming took off 3 bases at V and 7 bases at J, with 6 bases between the two ends. The CDR3 covers 12 residues. Germline assignment: CDR1 LGHNA and CDR2 YNFKEQ. This CDR3 reads CASSHRVGELFF. In DNA form, the CDR3 reads TGTGCCAGCAGCCATAGAGTCGGGGAGCTGTTTTTT.

The genes are TRBV7-9 and TRBJ1-4, with no clear D. V was shortened by 0 bases and J by 9 bases, with 14 bases between the two germline ends. This CDR3 is 15 amino acids long. Germline V gene sequence: CDR1 SEHNR, CDR2 FQNEAQ (reference sequence). The CDR3 nucleotides read TGTGCCAGCAGCTTAGCGACGGAATTCCACCAAAAACTGTTTTTT. Translated, it gives CASSLATEFHQKLFF.

Many counts were recorded for this clonotype. CDR3 residues: CASSRNSVSSYNEQFF. The DNA of the CDR3 is TGTGCCAGCTCACGGAACAGCGTGAGCTCCTACAATGAGCAGTTCTTC. The rearrangement uses TRBV18 and TRBJ2-1, with unresolved D. The V end lost 4 bases, the J end lost 0 bases, and 13 bases lay between the germline ends. This CDR3 has 16 amino acids. The germline gives CDR1 KGHSH, CDR2 LQKENI.

This clonotype has a count of ten or more. This rearrangement joins TRBV11-3 to TRBJ2-7; 12 bases line up with TRBD1. CDR1 SGHNT and CDR2 YENEEA come from the germline V gene. This CDR3 spans 15 amino acids. V was clipped by 5 bases and J by 7 bases; unmatched bases: 9. The CDR3 sequence: CASSQGRDRGLEQYF. CDR3 nucleotides: TGTGCCAGCAGCCAGGGCCGGGACAGGGGGCTTGAGCAGTACTTC.